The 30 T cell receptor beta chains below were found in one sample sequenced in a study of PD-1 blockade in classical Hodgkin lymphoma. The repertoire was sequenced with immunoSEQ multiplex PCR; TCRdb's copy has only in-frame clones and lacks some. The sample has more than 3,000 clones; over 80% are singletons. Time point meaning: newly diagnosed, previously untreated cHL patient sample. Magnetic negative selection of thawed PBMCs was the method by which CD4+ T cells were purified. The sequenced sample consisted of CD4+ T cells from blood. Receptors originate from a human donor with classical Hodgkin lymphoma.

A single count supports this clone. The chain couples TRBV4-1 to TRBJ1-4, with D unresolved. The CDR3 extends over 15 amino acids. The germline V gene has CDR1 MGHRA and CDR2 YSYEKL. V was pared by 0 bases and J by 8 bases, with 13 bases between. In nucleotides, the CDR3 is TGCGCCAGCAGCCAAGAAGGAGAGGGTGGCGAAAAACTGTTTTTT. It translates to CASSQEGEGGEKLFF.

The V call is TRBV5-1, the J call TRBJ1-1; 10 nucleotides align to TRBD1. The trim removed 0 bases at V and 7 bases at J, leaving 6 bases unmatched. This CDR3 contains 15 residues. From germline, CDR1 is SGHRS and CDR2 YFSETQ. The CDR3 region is CASSLEGTGVLEAFF. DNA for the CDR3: TGCGCCAGCAGCTTGGAAGGGACAGGGGTCCTTGAAGCTTTCTTT.

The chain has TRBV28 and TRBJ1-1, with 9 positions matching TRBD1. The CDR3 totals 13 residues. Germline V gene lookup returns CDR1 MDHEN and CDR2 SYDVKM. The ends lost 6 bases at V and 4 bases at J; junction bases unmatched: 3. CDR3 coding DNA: TGTGCCAGCAGCCTGACAGGGGGCACTGAAGCTTTCTTT. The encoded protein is CASSLTGGTEAFF.

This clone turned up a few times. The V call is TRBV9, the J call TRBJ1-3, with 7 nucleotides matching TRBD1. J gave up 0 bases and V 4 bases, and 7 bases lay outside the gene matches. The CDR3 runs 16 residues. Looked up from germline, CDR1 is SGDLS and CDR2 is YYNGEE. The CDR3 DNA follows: TGTGCCAGCAGCTTCGGACAGGACGGCTCTGGAAACACCATATATTTT. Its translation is CASSFGQDGSGNTIYF.

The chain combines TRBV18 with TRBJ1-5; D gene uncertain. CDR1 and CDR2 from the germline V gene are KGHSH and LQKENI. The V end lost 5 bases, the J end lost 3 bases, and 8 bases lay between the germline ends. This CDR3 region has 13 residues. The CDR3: CASSWGPNQPQHF. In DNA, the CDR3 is TGTGCCAGCTCATGGGGTCCCAATCAGCCCCAGCATTTT.

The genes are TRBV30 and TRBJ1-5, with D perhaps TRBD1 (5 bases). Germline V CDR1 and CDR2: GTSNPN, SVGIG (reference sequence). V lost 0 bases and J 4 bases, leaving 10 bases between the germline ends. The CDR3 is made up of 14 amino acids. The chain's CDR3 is CAWSVLQGNQPQHF. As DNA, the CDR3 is TGTGCCTGGAGTGTACTTCAGGGTAATCAGCCCCAGCATTTT.

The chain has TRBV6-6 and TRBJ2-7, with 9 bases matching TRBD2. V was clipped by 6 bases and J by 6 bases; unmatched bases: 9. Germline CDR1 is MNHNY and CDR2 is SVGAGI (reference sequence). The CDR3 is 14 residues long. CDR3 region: CASSPGTSPSEQYF. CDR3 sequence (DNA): TGTGCCAGCAGCCCCGGGACTAGCCCCTCCGAGCAGTACTTC.

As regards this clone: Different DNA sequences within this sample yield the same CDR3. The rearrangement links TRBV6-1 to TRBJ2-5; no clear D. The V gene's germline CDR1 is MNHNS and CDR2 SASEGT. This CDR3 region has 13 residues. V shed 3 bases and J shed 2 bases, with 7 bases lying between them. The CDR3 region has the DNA TGTGCCAGCAGTGAGGAGCGACAAGAGACCCAGTACTTC. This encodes CASSEERQETQYF.

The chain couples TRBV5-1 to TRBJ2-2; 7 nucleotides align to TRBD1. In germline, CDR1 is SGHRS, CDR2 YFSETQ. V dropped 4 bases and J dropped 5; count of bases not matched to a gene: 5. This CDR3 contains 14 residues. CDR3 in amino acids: CASSRAGGTGELFF. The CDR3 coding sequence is TGCGCCAGCAGCCGGGCAGGGGGAACCGGGGAGCTGTTTTTT.

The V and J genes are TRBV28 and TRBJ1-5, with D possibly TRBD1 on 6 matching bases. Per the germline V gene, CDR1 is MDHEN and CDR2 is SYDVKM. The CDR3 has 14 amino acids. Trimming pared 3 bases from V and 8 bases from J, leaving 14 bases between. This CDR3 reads CASSLTGGGKPQHF. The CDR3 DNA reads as TGTGCCAGCAGTTTGACCGGGGGCGGTAAGCCCCAGCATTTT.

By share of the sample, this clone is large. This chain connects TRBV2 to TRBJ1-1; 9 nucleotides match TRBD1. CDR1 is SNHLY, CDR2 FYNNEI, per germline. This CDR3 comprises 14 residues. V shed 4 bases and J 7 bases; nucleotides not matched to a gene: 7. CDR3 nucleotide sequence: TGTGCCAGCAGTGTACAGGGGGCGCGGGGTGAAGCTTTCTTT. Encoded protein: CASSVQGARGEAFF. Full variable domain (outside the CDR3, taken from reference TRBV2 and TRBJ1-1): EPEVTQTPSHQVTQMGQEVILRCVPISNHLYFYWYRQILGQKVEFLVSFYNNEISEKSEIFDDQFSVERPDGSNFTLKIRSTKLEDSAMYFCASSVQGARGEAFFGQGTRLTVV.

CDR3 sequence reads: CASGGGTEAFF. The CDR3 DNA sequence: TGCGCCTCCGGGGGGGGTACTGAAGCTTTCTTT. The rearrangement links TRBV4-1 to TRBJ1-1; D possibly corresponds to TRBD1 (5 bases). V lost 11 bases to trimming and J lost 5 bases, with 12 bases between them. Germline V lookup: CDR1 MGHRA, CDR2 YSYEKL. The CDR3 has 11 residues.

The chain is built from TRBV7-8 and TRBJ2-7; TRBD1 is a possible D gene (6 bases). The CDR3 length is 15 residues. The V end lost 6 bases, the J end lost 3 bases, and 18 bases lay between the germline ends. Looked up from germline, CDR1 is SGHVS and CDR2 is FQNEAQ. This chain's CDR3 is CASSFLVGRGYEQYF. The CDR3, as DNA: TGTGCCAGCAGTTTCCTAGTTGGCAGGGGCTACGAGCAGTACTTC. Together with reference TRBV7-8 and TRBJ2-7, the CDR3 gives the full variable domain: GAGVSQSPRYKVAKRGQDVALRCDPISGHVSLFWYQQALGQGPEFLTYFQNEAQLDKSGLPSDRFFAERPEGSVSTLKIQRTQQEDSAVYLCASSFLVGRGYEQYFGPGTRLTVT.

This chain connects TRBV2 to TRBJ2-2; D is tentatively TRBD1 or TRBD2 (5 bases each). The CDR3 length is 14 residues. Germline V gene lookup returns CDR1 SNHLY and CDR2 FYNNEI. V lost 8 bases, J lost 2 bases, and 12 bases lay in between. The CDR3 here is CASQDGANTGELFF. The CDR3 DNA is TGTGCCAGCCAGGACGGGGCCAACACCGGGGAGCTGTTTTTT. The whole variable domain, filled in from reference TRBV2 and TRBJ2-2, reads EPEVTQTPSHQVTQMGQEVILRCVPISNHLYFYWYRQILGQKVEFLVSFYNNEISEKSEIFDDQFSVERPDGSNFTLKIRSTKLEDSAMYFCASQDGANTGELFFGEGSRLTVL.

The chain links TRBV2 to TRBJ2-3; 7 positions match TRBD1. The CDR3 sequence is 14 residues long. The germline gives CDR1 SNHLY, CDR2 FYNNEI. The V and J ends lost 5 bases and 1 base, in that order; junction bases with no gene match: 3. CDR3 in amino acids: CASSRDRGTDTQYF. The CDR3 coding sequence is TGTGCCAGCAGTCGGGACAGAGGCACAGATACGCAGTATTTT. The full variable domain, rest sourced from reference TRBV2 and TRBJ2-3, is EPEVTQTPSHQVTQMGQEVILRCVPISNHLYFYWYRQILGQKVEFLVSFYNNEISEKSEIFDDQFSVERPDGSNFTLKIRSTKLEDSAMYFCASSRDRGTDTQYFGPGTRLTVL.

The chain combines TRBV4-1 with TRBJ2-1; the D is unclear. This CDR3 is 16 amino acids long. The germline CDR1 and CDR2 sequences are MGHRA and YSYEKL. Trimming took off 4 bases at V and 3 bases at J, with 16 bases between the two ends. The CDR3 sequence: CASSPTGLSRYNEQFF. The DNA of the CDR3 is TGCGCCAGCAGCCCAACCGGTCTCTCACGCTACAATGAGCAGTTCTTC.

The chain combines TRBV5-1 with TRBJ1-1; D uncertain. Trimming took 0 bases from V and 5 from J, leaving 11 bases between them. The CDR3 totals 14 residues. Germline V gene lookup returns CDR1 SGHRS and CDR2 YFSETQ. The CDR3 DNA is TGCGCCAGCAGCTTGGCAGGTGTTGGTACTGAAGCTTTCTTT. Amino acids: CASSLAGVGTEAFF.

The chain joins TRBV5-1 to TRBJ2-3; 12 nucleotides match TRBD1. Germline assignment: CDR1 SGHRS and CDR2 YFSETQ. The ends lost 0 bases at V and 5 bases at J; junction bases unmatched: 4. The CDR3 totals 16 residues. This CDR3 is CASSLVGTGGVDTQYF. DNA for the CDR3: TGCGCCAGCAGCTTGGTAGGGACAGGGGGCGTAGATACGCAGTATTTT.

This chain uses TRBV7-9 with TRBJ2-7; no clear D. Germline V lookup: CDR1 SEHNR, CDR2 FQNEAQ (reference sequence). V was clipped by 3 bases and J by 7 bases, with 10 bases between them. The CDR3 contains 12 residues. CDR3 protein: CASSFRIREQYF. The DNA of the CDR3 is TGTGCCAGCAGCTTTAGGATAAGGGAGCAGTACTTC.

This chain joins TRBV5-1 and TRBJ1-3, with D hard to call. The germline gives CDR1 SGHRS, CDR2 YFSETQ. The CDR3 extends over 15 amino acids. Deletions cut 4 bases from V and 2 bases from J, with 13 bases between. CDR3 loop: CASSVAGITGNTIYF. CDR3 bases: TGCGCCAGCAGCGTCGCGGGAATCACTGGAAACACCATATATTTT.

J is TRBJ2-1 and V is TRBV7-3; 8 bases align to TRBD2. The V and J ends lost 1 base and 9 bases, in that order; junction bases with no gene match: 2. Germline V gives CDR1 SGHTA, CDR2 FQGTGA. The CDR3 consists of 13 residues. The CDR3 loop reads CASSLRLAGEQFF. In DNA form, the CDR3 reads TGTGCCAGCAGCTTAAGGCTAGCGGGTGAGCAGTTCTTC.

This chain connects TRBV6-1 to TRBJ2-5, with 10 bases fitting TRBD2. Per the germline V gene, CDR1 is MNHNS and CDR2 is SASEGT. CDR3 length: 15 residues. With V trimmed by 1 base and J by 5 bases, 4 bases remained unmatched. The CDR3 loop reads CASSEESGGAETQYF. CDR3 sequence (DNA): TGTGCCAGCAGTGAAGAAAGCGGGGGGGCGGAGACCCAGTACTTC.

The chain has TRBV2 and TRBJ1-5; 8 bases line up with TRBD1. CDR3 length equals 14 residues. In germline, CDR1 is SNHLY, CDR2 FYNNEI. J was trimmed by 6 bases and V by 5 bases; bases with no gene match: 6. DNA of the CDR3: TGTGCCAGCAGTACCCACAGGGGGGGTCAGCCCCAGCATTTT. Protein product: CASSTHRGGQPQHF.

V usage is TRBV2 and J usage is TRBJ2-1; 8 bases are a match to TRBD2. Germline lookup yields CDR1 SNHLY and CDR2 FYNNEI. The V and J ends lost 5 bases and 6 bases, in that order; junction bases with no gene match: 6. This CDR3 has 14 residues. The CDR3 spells CASSPGLEVNEQFF. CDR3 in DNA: TGTGCCAGCAGTCCGGGACTAGAGGTCAATGAGCAGTTCTTC. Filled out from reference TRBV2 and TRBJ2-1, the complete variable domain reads EPEVTQTPSHQVTQMGQEVILRCVPISNHLYFYWYRQILGQKVEFLVSFYNNEISEKSEIFDDQFSVERPDGSNFTLKIRSTKLEDSAMYFCASSPGLEVNEQFFGPGTRLTVL.

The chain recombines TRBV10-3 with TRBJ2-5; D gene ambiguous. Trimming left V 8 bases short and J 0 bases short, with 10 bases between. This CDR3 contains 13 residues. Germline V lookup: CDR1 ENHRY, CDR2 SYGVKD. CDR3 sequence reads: CAISSRNQETQYF. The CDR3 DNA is TGTGCCATCTCGTCTAGAAACCAAGAGACCCAGTACTTC.

CDR3 nucleotide sequence: TGTGCCAGCAGCTTAACGGACCTGGGGGAGCAGTACTTC. Protein product: CASSLTDLGEQYF. The rearrangement uses TRBV11-2 and TRBJ2-7; D is undetermined. The CDR3 length is 13 residues. Deletions cut 2 bases from V and 7 bases from J, with 12 bases between. Germline CDR1 reads SGHAT; CDR2 reads FQNNGV.

The CDR3 DNA reads TGTGCCACGACGGACAGCCGCTCAACTAATGAAAAACTGTTTTTT. Protein: CATTDSRSTNEKLFF. The rearrangement links TRBV28 to TRBJ1-4, with D tentatively TRBD1 (6 bases). This CDR3 region has 15 residues. V was clipped by 10 bases and J by 0 bases, with 15 bases between them. CDR1 is MDHEN, CDR2 SYDVKM, per germline.

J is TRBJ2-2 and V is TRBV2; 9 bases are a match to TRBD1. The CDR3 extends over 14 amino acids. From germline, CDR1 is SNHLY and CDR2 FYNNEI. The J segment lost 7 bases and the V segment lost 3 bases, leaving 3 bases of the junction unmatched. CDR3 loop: CASSEGQGFGELFF. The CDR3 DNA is TGTGCCAGCAGTGAGGGACAGGGTTTCGGGGAGCTGTTTTTT.

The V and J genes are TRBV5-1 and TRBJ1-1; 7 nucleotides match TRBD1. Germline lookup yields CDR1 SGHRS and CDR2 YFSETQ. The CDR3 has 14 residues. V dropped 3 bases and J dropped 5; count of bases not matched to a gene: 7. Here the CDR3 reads CASSSSGGETEAFF. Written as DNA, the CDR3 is TGCGCCAGCAGCTCATCAGGGGGAGAGACTGAAGCTTTCTTT.

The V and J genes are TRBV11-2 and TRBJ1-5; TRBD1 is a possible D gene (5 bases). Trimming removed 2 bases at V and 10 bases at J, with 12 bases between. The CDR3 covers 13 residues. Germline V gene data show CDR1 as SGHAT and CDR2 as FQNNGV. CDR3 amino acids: CASSLSEGEPQHF. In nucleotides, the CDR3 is TGTGCCAGCAGCTTATCTGAAGGGGAACCCCAGCATTTT.